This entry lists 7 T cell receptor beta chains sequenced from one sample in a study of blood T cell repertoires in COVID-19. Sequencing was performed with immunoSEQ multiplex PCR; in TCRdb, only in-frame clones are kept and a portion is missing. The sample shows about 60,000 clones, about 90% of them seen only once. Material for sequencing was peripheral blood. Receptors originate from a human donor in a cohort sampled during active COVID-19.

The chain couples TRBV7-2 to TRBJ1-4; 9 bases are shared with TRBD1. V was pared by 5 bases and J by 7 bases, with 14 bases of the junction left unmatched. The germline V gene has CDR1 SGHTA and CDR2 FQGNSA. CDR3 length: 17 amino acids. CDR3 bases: TGTGCCAGCAGCCCCCACGTAACCGGGACAGGGAGTGAAAAACTGTTTTTT. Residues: CASSPHVTGTGSEKLFF.

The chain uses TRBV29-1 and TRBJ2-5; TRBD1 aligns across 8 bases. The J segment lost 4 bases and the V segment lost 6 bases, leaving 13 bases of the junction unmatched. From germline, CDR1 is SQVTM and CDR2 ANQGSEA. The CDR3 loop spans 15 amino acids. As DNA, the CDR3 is TGCAGCGTCTCCGATGGACAGGGAATGGGAGAGACCCAGTACTTC. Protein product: CSVSDGQGMGETQYF.

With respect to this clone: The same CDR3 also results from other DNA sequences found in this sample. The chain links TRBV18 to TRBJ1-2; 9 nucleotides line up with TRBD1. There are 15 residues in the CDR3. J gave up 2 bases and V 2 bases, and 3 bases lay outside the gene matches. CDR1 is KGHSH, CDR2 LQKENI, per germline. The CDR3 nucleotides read TGTGCCAGCTCACCAAGGACAGGGGTGAACTATGGCTACACCTTC. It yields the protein CASSPRTGVNYGYTF.

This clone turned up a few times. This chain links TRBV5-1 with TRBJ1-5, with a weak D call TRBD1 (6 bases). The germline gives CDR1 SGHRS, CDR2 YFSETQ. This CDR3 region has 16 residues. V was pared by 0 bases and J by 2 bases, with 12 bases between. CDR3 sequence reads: CASSLGARGGNQPQHF. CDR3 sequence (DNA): TGCGCCAGCAGCTTGGGAGCCAGGGGTGGCAATCAGCCCCAGCATTTT. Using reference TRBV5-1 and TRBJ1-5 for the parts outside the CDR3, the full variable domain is KAGVTQTPRYLIKTRGQQVTLSCSPISGHRSVSWYQQTPGQGLQFLFEYFSETQRNKGNFPGRFSGRQFSNSRSEMNVSTLELGDSALYLCASSLGARGGNQPQHFGDGTRLSIL.

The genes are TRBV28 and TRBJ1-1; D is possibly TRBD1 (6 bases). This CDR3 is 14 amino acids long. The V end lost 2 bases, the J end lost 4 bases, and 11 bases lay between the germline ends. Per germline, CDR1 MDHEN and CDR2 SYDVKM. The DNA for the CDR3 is TGTGCCAGCAGTTTAGGGGGGGCCGTCACTGAAGCTTTCTTT. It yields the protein CASSLGGAVTEAFF.

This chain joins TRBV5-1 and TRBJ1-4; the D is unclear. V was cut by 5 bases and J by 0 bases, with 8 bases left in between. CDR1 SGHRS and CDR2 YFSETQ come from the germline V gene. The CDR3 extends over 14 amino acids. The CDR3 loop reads CASRLTSTNEKLFF. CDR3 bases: TGCGCCAGCAGACTTACCTCAACTAATGAAAAACTGTTTTTT.

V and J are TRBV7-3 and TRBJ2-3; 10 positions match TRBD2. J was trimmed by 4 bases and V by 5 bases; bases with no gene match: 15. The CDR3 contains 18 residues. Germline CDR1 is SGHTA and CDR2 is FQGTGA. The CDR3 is CASSPLGGGLASADTQYF. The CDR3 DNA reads TGTGCCAGCAGCCCCCTTGGGGGGGGACTAGCGTCTGCAGATACGCAGTATTTT.